Below are 7 T cell receptor beta chains sequenced from a single sample in a study of T cells after yellow fever vaccination. TCRdb reanalysed the 5' RACE reads using MiXCR and keeps one entry per CDR3 protein. Seen here are around 53,000 distinct CDR3 sequences, less than 8.5% observed once, and the top ten hold 20% to 25%. This specimen was CD8+ T cells not binding an NS4B(214-222) dextramer, sorted from PBMCs, taken 35 to 50 days after the first yellow fever vaccination. The receptors originated from a man aged 18 to 29 who received the YFV17D yellow fever vaccine.

In this sample, this clonotype turned up many times. The J gene is TRBJ2-5, the V gene TRBV11-2; 7 bases match TRBD2. The CDR3 consists of 13 residues. CDR1 is SGHAT, CDR2 FQNNGV, per germline. Trimming at V came to 5 bases and at J to 5 bases, leaving 5 bases not matched to a gene. CDR3 sequence: CASSLGLEETQYF. CDR3 sequence (DNA): TGTGCCAGCAGCCTCGGACTAGAGGAGACCCAGTACTTC.

This clonotype was recorded at least ten times. The chain recombines TRBV4-1 with TRBJ2-1; TRBD2 aligns across 7 bases. V shed 1 base, J shed 8 bases, and the junction held 8 bases outside the gene matches. Germline CDR1 is MGHRA and CDR2 is YSYEKL. The CDR3 covers 15 residues. CDR3 bases: TGCGCCAGCAGCCAAGGTTCTTGGACTAGTGATGAGCAGTTCTTC. Its translation: CASSQGSWTSDEQFF.

The chain couples TRBV14 to TRBJ1-2, with unresolved D. V was pared by 4 bases and J by 2 bases, with 8 bases between. CDR1 and CDR2 from the germline V gene are SGHDN and FVKESK. The CDR3 length is 13 residues. The CDR3 is CASSPTANYGYTF. The CDR3 nucleotides are TGTGCCAGCAGCCCAACTGCCAACTATGGCTACACCTTC.

The chain carries TRBV12-3 or TRBV12-4 and TRBJ2-1; no clear D gene. V was cut by 5 bases and J by 7 bases, with 18 bases left in between. The CDR3 has 15 residues. The CDR3 spells CASSSQRWMGNEQFF. CDR3 sequence (DNA): TGTGCCAGCAGTAGTCAGAGGTGGATGGGGAATGAGCAGTTCTTC.

This clonotype was observed many times. This chain joins TRBV4-1 and TRBJ2-3; D not certain. V shed 4 bases and J shed 0 bases, with 8 bases lying between them. In germline, CDR1 is MGHRA, CDR2 YSYEKL. The CDR3 totals 14 residues. The CDR3 nucleotides are TGCGCCAGCAGCCCCCAGGACAGCACAGATACGCAGTATTTT. It encodes CASSPQDSTDTQYF.

The chain joins TRBV6-2 or TRBV6-3 to TRBJ2-1; 7 bases fit TRBD1. Trimming took 6 bases from V and 8 from J; bases not matched to a gene: 10. CDR1 and CDR2 from the germline V gene are MNHEY and SVGEGT. This CDR3 is 14 amino acids long. CDR3 amino acids: CASRHYIGGDEQFF. CDR3 DNA sequence: TGTGCCAGCAGGCATTACATAGGGGGCGATGAGCAGTTCTTC.

This clonotype appeared a few times. The chain recombines TRBV27 with TRBJ1-2; no definite D call. CDR3 length equals 13 residues. Trimming took off 0 bases at V and 8 bases at J, with 10 bases between the two ends. Germline-derived CDR1 and CDR2 are MNHEY and SMNVEV (reference sequence). The DNA of the CDR3 is TGTGCCAGCAGTTTATCTGGGTCGGGCGGCTACACCTTC. Amino acids: CASSLSGSGGYTF.